The rows below give T cell receptor beta chains drawn from one sample of a study of a mutant IDH1 vaccine in newly diagnosed glioma. The table came from immunoSEQ multiplex PCR; TCRdb's copy has only in-frame clones and leaves some out. Of about 38,000 clones listed, 80% to 95% are singletons. The input for sequencing was PBMCs, taken from a glioma patient treated with radiotherapy, temozolomide or both. These receptor sequences come from a man aged 18 to 29 with glioma. Both conserved end residues are part of each CDR3. A D gene is named only where the DNA matches it firmly. Expanded clones are given a class, and other clones once, few, many or no size at all.

>TRBJ2-1|NA|TRBV5-1|NA
TGCGCCAGCAGCCGGACCCAGCCCTACAATGAGCAGTTCTTC
CASSRTQPYNEQFF
>TRBJ1-1|NA|TRBV15|NA
TGTGCCACCAGCAGAGAGGGCAGTCCAAACACTGAAGCTTTCTTT
CATSREGSPNTEAFF
>TRBJ2-2|NA|TRBV5-1|NA
TGCGCCAGCAGGGCGAACACCGGGGAGCTGTTTTTT
CASRANTGELFF
>TRBJ2-3|NA|TRBV2|NA
TGTGCCAGCCCACGTGCCGGCACCACAGATACGCAGTATTTT
CASPRAGTTDTQYF
>TRBJ2-7|NA|TRBV6-1|TRBD2
TGTGCCAGCAGTGAAAGAACGCCCGGTAGCGGGAGGGACTTC
CASSERTPGSGRDF
>TRBJ1-5|NA|TRBV18|NA
TGTGCCAGCTCACCACCAGGGGTGGGGGGCAATCAGCCCCAGCATTTT
CASSPPGVGGNQPQHF
>TRBJ2-1|NA|TRBV25-1|NA
TGTGCCAGCAGTGAATACGGGACCAGCTCCGGTAATGAGCAGTTCTTC
CASSEYGTSSGNEQFF
>TRBJ1-2|NA|TRBV4-3|NA
TGCGCCAGCAGCCAGGACGGGGTCTACGGCTACACCTTC
CASSQDGVYGYTF
>TRBJ1-4|NA|TRBV6-5|NA
TGTGCCAGCCGGGGTGGGGTGGAAAAACTGTTTTTT
CASRGGVEKLFF
>TRBJ2-5|NA|TRBV19|NA
TGTGCCAGTAGTGGAGGCAGGGTTCGTCTCGAGACCCAGTACTTC
CASSGGRVRLETQYF
>TRBJ1-1|once|TRBV25-1|NA
TGTGCCAGCAGTGAATTTCACCGGGACACTGAAGCTTTCTTT
CASSEFHRDTEAFF
>TRBJ1-1|NA|TRBV7-9|NA
TGTGCCAGCAGCTTAGGGCAGGGGAGTATGAACACTGAAGCTTTCTTT
CASSLGQGSMNTEAFF
>TRBJ1-4|NA|TRBV5-1|TRBD1
TGCGCCAGCAGCTTGGGTTGGGACAGGGGATCGGCAACTAATGAAAAACTGTTTTTT
CASSLGWDRGSATNEKLFF
>TRBJ2-7|NA|TRBV4-3|TRBD2
TGCGCCAGCAGCCAAGATAGTGGGGGAGGGTTCGAGCAGTACTTC
CASSQDSGGGFEQYF
>TRBJ2-1|NA|TRBV25-1|NA
TGTGCCAGCAGTGAGGGGCAGACCAATGAGCAGTTCTTC
CASSEGQTNEQFF
>TRBJ1-5|NA|TRBV7-9|NA
TGTGCCAGCAGCTTGACGGCCGATAGCAATCAGCCCCAGCATTTT
CASSLTADSNQPQHF
>TRBJ1-1|NA|TRBV5-6|NA
TGTGCCAGCAGCTTGGGCGGTAGCCTCCGCACTGAAGCTTTCTTT
CASSLGGSLRTEAFF
>TRBJ1-1|NA|TRBV28|TRBD1
TGTGCCAGCAGTAAATGGGACAGGGGGACGCCTGAAGCTTTCTTT
CASSKWDRGTPEAFF
>TRBJ2-7|NA|TRBV5-1|NA
TGCGCCAGCAGCCCCTTCCCAACAGCTGCCTACGAGCAGTACTTC
CASSPFPTAAYEQYF
>TRBJ1-3|NA|TRBV15|TRBD1
TGTGCCACGAGGGACAGGCGCTCTGGAAACACCATATATTTT
CATRDRRSGNTIYF
>TRBJ2-7|NA|TRBV2|NA
TGTGCCAGCAGTGAAGGAACGGGGTTCGAGCAGTACTTC
CASSEGTGFEQYF
>TRBJ1-5|NA|TRBV15|NA
TGTGCCACCAGCAGCCTCCCCCGGGACATCATCTATGTTAGCAATCAGCCCCAGCATTTT
CATSSLPRDIIYVSNQPQHF
>TRBJ1-1|NA|TRBV12-5|NA
TGTGCTAGTGGTTTGCAGACAGGAGTGAACACTGAAGCTTTCTTT
CASGLQTGVNTEAFF
>TRBJ2-7|NA|TRBV28|TRBD1
TGTGCCAGCAGTCCACCGGGACAGCACTACGAGCAGTACTTC
CASSPPGQHYEQYF
>TRBJ1-3|NA|TRBV15|NA
TGTGCCACCAGCAGAGGCGGAAACACCATATATTTT
CATSRGGNTIYF
>TRBJ2-5|NA|TRBV6-5|NA
TGTGCCAGCAGTTACAACCCCGGGGAGACCCAGTACTTC
CASSYNPGETQYF
>TRBJ2-2|NA|TRBV30|TRBD2
TGTGCCTGGAGTGTTCTCTCCGGGACTACAAACACCGGGGAGCTGTTTTTT
CAWSVLSGTTNTGELFF
>TRBJ1-4|NA|TRBV6-5|NA
TGTGCCAGCAGTTACAGTACCAAGAGGGAAAAACTGTTTTTT
CASSYSTKREKLFF
>TRBJ2-2|NA|TRBV7-2|NA
TGTGCCAGCAGCCCCTTTACCGGGGAGCTGTTTTTT
CASSPFTGELFF
>TRBJ1-1|NA|TRBV6-5|TRBD1
TGTGCCAGCAGTCGTTCAGGGGGCACTGAAGCTTTCTTT
CASSRSGGTEAFF
>TRBJ2-2|NA|TRBV29-1|NA
TGCAGCGCCGACAGAACCGGGGAGCTGTTTTTT
CSADRTGELFF
>TRBJ2-3|NA|TRBV6-4|NA
TGTGCCAGCAGTCTCGATACAACAGATACGCAGTATTTT
CASSLDTTDTQYF
>TRBJ2-1|NA|TRBV5-1|NA
TGCGCCAGCAGCTTGGGCCCTCAGGGAAATGAGCAGTTCTTC
CASSLGPQGNEQFF
>TRBJ1-5|NA|TRBV2|NA
TGTGCCAGCGTTCTGAACAGTTATAGCAATCAGCCCCAGCATTTT
CASVLNSYSNQPQHF
>TRBJ1-5|NA|TRBV7-6|NA
TGTGCCAGCAGCACCCACGGGGGCGCAAGCAATCAGCCCCAGCATTTT
CASSTHGGASNQPQHF
>TRBJ2-7|NA|TRBV5-6|TRBD1
TGTGCCAGCAGCTTCTACAGGGGGTTGAGTTGGTACGAGCAGTACTTC
CASSFYRGLSWYEQYF
>TRBJ1-1|NA|TRBV19|TRBD1
TGTGCCAGTAATCAGGGGGCAGGGTACACTGAAGCTTTCTTT
CASNQGAGYTEAFF
>TRBJ2-7|NA|TRBV21-1|NA
TGTGCCAGCAGCATTCTGGGAAGACACGAGCAGTACTTC
CASSILGRHEQYF
>TRBJ2-3|NA|TRBV15|TRBD2
TGTGCCACCAGCCCATTGGGGGGATCTTTACTAGCGGGAGTGTCAGATACGCAGTATTTT
CATSPLGGSLLAGVSDTQYF
>TRBJ2-5|NA|TRBV30|NA
TGTGCCTGGAGGAGGACAGTGAAAGAGACCCAGTACTTC
CAWRRTVKETQYF
>TRBJ1-2|NA|TRBV30|NA
TGTGCCTGGAGTTGGGGGTCCAATTCTCTGCTCACCTTC
CAWSWGSNSLLTF
>TRBJ1-1|NA|TRBV7-6|NA
TGTGCCAGCAGCCAAGGGGGGGGCACTGAAGCTTTCTTT
CASSQGGGTEAFF
>TRBJ2-1|NA|TRBV29-1|TRBD2
TGCAGCTGCCCGGGGGGGCCGAGTGAGCAGTTCTTC
CSCPGGPSEQFF
>TRBJ1-4|NA|TRBV11-2|NA
TGTGCCAGCAGCTTACAGGGGCATAGGGAAAAACTGTTTTTT
CASSLQGHREKLFF
>TRBJ2-7|once|TRBV7-9|TRBD1
TGTGCCAGCAGTCCGGGACAGGGTTATAACGAGCAGTACTTC
CASSPGQGYNEQYF
>TRBJ2-7|NA|TRBV6-1|TRBD1
TGTGCCAGCAGTAAGGAGCAGGGGGCCTACGAGCAGTACTTC
CASSKEQGAYEQYF
>TRBJ2-6|NA|TRBV19|NA
TGTGCCAGTTATACCGCTGGGGCCAACGTCCTGACTTTC
CASYTAGANVLTF
>TRBJ1-3|NA|TRBV19|TRBD1
TGTGCCAGTAGCCCGGAGGGGGCTGACTCTGGAAACACCATATATTTT
CASSPEGADSGNTIYF
>TRBJ2-1|few|TRBV5-4|TRBD2
TGTGCCAGCGGGACTAGCGGGAGGGCCCTCCACAATGAGCAGTTCTTC
CASGTSGRALHNEQFF
>TRBJ2-2|NA|TRBV7-2|NA
TGTGCCAGCAGCTTCCCCCGGTCCTACAGCTACACCGGGGAGCTGTTTTTT
CASSFPRSYSYTGELFF
>TRBJ2-2|NA|TRBV6-1|TRBD1
TGTGCCAGCAGCCCTCAGGGGGCCTCCACCGGGGAGCTGTTTTTT
CASSPQGASTGELFF
>TRBJ1-6|once|TRBV27|TRBD1
TGTGCCAGCAGGCGGGGACAGGGGACCTATAATTCACCCCTCCACTTT
CASRRGQGTYNSPLHF
>TRBJ2-1|NA|TRBV7-9|TRBD1
TGTGCCAGCAGCTTTGGACAGGGGCTCGACAATGAGCAGTTCTTC
CASSFGQGLDNEQFF
>TRBJ2-5|NA|TRBV5-1|TRBD1
TGCGCCAGCAGCTTACCGGGACAGCAAGAGACCCAGTACTTC
CASSLPGQQETQYF
>TRBJ2-7|few|TRBV5-5|TRBD2
TGTGCCAGCAGCTTCGGACTAGCGGGGAGGCAGTACTTC
CASSFGLAGRQYF
>TRBJ1-5|NA|TRBV2|NA
TGTGCCAGCCGGACTGGAACAAACCAGCCCCAGCATTTT
CASRTGTNQPQHF
>TRBJ2-1|NA|TRBV9|NA
TGTGCCAGCAGCGTAGGGGGGGACAGCAATGAGCAGTTCTTC
CASSVGGDSNEQFF